This TCR beta chain was obtained from a study of blood T cells in healthy people across ages. Trimming cost V 1 base and J 4 bases, with 8 bases left between them. This CDR3 comprises 14 residues. Germline CDR1 SGHTA, CDR2 FQGNSA. This clonotype was detected a few times. What it binds is not known. Study-wide results and caveats: TCR beta diversity, measured per million T cells, fell in a roughly linear way with age. CMV infection status of these donors was not known. Donors of long life had a larger count of naive CD4+ cells and greater diversity than aged donors.

Then a second PCR, running roughly 7 to 11 cycles, was carried out with a sample-barcoded 5' primer and a J-beta primer mix. MiXCR, run by TCRdb on the 5' RACE reads, gives a single entry per CDR3 protein. The sample lists over a million distinct CDR3 sequences, around 40% occurring once. In terms of origin and age, donors were healthy Caucasian individuals from Russia aged about 6 to 90. Sequencing was done on a sample of blood. The chain joins TRBV7-2 to TRBJ1-5; D possibly corresponds to TRBD1 (5 bases). The receptor's source is a woman aged 18-35 years in good health. CDR3 bases: TGTGCCAGCAGCTTAGACTACAGGAATCAGCCCCAGCATTTT. It codes for CASSLDYRNQPQHF.